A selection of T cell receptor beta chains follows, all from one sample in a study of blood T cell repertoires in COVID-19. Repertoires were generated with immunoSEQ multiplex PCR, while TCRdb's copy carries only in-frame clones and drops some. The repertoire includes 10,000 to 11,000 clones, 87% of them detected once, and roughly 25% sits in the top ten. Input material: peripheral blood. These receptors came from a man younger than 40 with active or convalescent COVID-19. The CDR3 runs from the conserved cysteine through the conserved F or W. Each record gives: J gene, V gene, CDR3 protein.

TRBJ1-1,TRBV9,CASSFTGTEAFF
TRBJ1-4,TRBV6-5,CASRSLGALGEKLFF
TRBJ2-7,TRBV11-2,CASRRLAGGRGEQYF
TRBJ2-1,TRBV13,CASSRGLRGVYNEQFF
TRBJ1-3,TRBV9,CASSVDGQGSIYF
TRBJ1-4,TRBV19,CASSLGTEWEKLFF
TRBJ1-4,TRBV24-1,CATSSGQDNEKLFF
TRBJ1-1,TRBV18,CASSPGSETEAFF
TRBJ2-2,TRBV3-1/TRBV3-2,CASSRRMTSGELFF
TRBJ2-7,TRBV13,CASSLVQGRQYF
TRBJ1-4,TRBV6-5,CASSYTRGSSEKLFF
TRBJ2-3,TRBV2,CASSGLAGGTDTQYF
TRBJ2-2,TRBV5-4,CASSHLEMDRGRLFF
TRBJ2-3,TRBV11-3,CASSLSAGAADTQYF
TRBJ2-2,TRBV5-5,CASSLVASLSSNTGELFF
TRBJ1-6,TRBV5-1,CASSLEGQGSSPLHF
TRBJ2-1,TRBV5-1,CASSLAGGDYNEQFF
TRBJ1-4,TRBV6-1,CASSDPRRDEKLFF
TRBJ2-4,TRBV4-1,CASSHPTRNLAKNIQYF
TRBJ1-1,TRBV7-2,CASSFRTGGVSTEAFF
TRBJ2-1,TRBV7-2,CASSLVLGGGTYNEQFF
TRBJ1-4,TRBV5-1,CASSAQTNEKLFF
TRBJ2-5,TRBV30,CAWSVLGRGGDETQYF
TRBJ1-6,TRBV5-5,CASSSPTGMRGSPLHF
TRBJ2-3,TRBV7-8,CASSLASGPSTDTQYF
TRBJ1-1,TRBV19,CASSTIQGSLGTEAFF
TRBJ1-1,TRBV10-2,CASRGAAGTEAFF
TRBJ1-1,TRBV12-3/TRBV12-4,CASSSAGGDEAFF
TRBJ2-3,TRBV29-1,CSVVSGTSGGQGTDTQYF
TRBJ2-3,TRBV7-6,CASSSRGGPNTQYF
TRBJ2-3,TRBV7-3,CASSLKGQGFRDTQYF
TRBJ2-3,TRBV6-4,CASSDSPTSGGPHNTQYF
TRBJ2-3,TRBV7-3,CASSPAQGGPDTQYF
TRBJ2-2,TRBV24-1,CATGGQGNTGELFF
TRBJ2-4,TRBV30,CAWSQGATKNIQYF